This T cell receptor (beta chain) is drawn from a study of blood T cell repertoires in COVID-19. As processed by the authors: Amplification from reference gene primers served as the basis for estimated nucleated cell counts. The method was immunoSEQ multiplex PCR; TCRdb's version includes in-frame clones alone and lacks a portion of them. V, J and clone size were drawn from that table, and D and trimming were deduced from the DNA. The sample lists roughly 250,000 clones, more than 75% seen once, with around 1.6% in the top ten. V trimming: 1 base; J trimming: 13 bases; junction bases outside the gene matches: 5. The CDR3 contains 13 residues. In germline, CDR1 is MGHDK, CDR2 SYGVNS.

This TCR was recovered from a woman in her fifties or sixties who had recovered from COVID-19. Sequencing was performed on PBMCs or T cells enriched from blood (not recorded which). This chain links TRBV25-1 with TRBJ2-2; TRBD2 agrees at 8 bases. The CDR3 bases are TGTGCCAGCAGTGAATGGTCGGGGGGGAGGCTGTTTTTT. Encoded protein: CASSEWSGGRLFF. Complete variable domain (other parts from reference TRBV25-1 and TRBJ2-2): EADIYQTPRYLVIGTGKKITLECSQTMGHDKMYWYQQDPGMELHLIHYSYGVNSTEKGDLSSESTVSRIRTEHFPLTLESARPSHTSQYLCASSEWSGGRLFFGEGSRLTVL.